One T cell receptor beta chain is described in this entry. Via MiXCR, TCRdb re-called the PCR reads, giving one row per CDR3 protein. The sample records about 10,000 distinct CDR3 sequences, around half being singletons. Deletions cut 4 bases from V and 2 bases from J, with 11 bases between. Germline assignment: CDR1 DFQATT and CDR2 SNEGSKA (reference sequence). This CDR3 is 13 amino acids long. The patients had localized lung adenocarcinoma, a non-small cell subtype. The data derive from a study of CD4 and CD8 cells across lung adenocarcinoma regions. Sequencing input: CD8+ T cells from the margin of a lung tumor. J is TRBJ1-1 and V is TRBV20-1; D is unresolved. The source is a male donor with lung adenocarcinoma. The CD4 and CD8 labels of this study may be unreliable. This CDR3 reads CSAKQDVNTEAFF. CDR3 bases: TGCAGTGCTAAGCAGGACGTCAACACTGAAGCTTTCTTT.